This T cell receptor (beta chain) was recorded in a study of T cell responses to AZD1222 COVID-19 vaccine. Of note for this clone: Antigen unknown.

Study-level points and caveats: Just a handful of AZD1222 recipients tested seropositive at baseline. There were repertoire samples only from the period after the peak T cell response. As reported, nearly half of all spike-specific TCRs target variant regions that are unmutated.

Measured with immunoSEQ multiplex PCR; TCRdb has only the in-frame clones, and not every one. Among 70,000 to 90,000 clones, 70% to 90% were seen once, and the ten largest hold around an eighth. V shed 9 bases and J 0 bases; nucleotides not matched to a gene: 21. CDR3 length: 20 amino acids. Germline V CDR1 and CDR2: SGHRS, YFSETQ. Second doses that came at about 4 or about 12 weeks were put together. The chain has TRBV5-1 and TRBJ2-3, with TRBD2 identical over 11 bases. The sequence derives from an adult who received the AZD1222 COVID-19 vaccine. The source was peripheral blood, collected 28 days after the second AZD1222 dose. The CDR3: CATTSGTSGSSRKSTDTQYF. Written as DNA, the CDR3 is TGCGCCACCACCTCCGGAACTAGCGGGAGTTCAAGGAAGAGCACAGATACGCAGTATTTT.